The 5 T cell receptor beta chains presented below share a single source sample, sequenced in a study of blood T cell repertoires in COVID-19. Sequencing used immunoSEQ multiplex PCR; TCRdb keeps in-frame clones, though not all of them. The sample lists 230,000 or so clones, around 88% occurring once. The source material was PBMCs or T cells enriched from blood (not recorded which). The receptor source for this set is a woman aged 45-59 years with acute COVID-19.

V and J are TRBV7-2 and TRBJ2-3, with 7 bases matching TRBD2. J was trimmed by 6 bases and V by 3 bases; bases with no gene match: 9. Germline values: CDR1 SGHTA, CDR2 FQGNSA. The CDR3 consists of 15 residues. This chain's CDR3 is CASSFKTSSTDTQYF. Here the CDR3 DNA reads TGTGCCAGCAGCTTTAAGACTAGCAGTACGGATACGCAGTATTTT.

Here the CDR3 reads CASSIDGTGDSPLHF. In nucleotides, the CDR3 is TGTGCCAGTAGTATAGATGGGACAGGGGATTCACCCCTCCACTTT. The J gene is TRBJ1-6, the V gene TRBV19; 10 bases match TRBD1. The CDR3 has 15 amino acids. After removal of 0 bases from V and 8 bases from J, the junction contained 1 base not matched to a gene. Per the germline V gene, CDR1 is LNHDA and CDR2 is SQIVND (reference sequence). Drawing the rest from reference TRBV19 and TRBJ1-6, the complete variable domain is DGGITQSPKYLFRKEGQNVTLSCEQNLNHDAMYWYRQDPGQGLRLIYYSQIVNDFQKGDIAEGYSVSREKKESFPLTVTSAQKNPTAFYLCASSIDGTGDSPLHFGNGTRLTVT.

The chain joins TRBV7-2 to TRBJ1-5, with 7 nucleotides matching TRBD1. CDR1 SGHTA and CDR2 FQGNSA come from the germline V gene. The CDR3 spans 18 residues. Trimming at V came to 1 base and at J to 3 bases, leaving 12 bases not matched to a gene. CDR3 residues: CASSLVPADRLTNQPQHF. In DNA form, the CDR3 reads TGTGCCAGCAGCTTAGTGCCGGCGGACAGGCTGACCAATCAGCCCCAGCATTTT.

The rearrangement joins TRBV5-1 to TRBJ2-5; weak D call: TRBD1 (5 bases). This CDR3 is 14 amino acids long. Trimming left V 0 bases short and J 5 bases short, with 11 bases between. Germline CDR1 SGHRS, CDR2 YFSETQ. CDR3: CASSLAGYGETQYF. The CDR3 DNA reads as TGCGCCAGCAGCTTGGCAGGGTATGGGGAGACCCAGTACTTC.

The chain joins TRBV27 to TRBJ2-2, with 7 bases lining up with TRBD1. Germline CDR1 MNHEY, CDR2 SMNVEV (reference sequence). V lost 5 bases to trimming and J lost 6 bases; unmatched junction nucleotides: 12. The CDR3 is 16 residues long. The CDR3 nucleotides are TGTGCCAGCAGTCCCGAGGGGGCTTATGTCGCCGGGGAGCTGTTTTTT. Protein: CASSPEGAYVAGELFF.